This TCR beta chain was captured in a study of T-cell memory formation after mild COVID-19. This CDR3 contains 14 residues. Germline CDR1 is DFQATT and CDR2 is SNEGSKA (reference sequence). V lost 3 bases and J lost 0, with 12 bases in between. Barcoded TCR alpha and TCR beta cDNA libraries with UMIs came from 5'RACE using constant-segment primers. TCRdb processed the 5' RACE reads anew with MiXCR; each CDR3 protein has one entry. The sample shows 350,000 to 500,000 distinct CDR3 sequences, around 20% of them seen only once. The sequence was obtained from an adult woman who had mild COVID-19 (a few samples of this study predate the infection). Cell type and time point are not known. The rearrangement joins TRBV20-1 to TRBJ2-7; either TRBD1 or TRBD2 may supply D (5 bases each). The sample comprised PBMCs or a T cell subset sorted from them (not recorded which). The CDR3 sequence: CSASGTKSSYEQYF. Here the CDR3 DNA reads TGCAGTGCTAGCGGGACCAAGAGCTCCTACGAGCAGTACTTC.